The 19 T cell receptor beta chains below come from one sample, sequenced in a study of blood T cell repertoires in COVID-19. TCRdb keeps only in-frame clones here, not all; method: immunoSEQ multiplex PCR. The repertoire includes fewer than 120,000 clones, about 88% of them detected once, and about 3.5% sits in the top ten. The sample was peripheral blood. The receptors shown here come from a woman in her fifties or sixties with acute or convalescent COVID-19.

V gene TRBV6-1 combines with J gene TRBJ1-6, with D tentatively TRBD1 (5 bases). Germline CDR1 MNHNS, CDR2 SASEGT. The CDR3 has 15 residues. V was shortened by 1 base and J by 3 bases, with 7 bases between the two germline ends. CDR3 sequence reads: CASSEGTHYNSPLHF. Written as DNA, the CDR3 is TGTGCCAGCAGTGAAGGGACACACTATAATTCACCCCTCCACTTT.

This sequence joins TRBV6-5 and TRBJ2-3, with TRBD1 matching 11 bases. The ends lost 6 bases at V and 4 bases at J; junction bases unmatched: 3. The CDR3 runs 14 residues. Germline CDR1 reads MNHEY; CDR2 reads SVGAGI. DNA for the CDR3: TGTGCCAGCAGCCGGACAGGGGGCTCAGATACGCAGTATTTT. It translates to CASSRTGGSDTQYF.

The V gene is TRBV20-1, the J gene TRBJ2-7, with D possibly TRBD2 on 6 matching bases. The CDR3 spans 18 residues. Germline CDR1 reads DFQATT; CDR2 reads SNEGSKA (reference sequence). V lost 3 bases and J 4 bases, leaving 28 bases between the germline ends. In DNA form, the CDR3 reads TGCAGTGCTAGTGGAGGGAACAACGATCAGACCGGCGCGTACGAGCAGTACTTC. Its protein is CSASGGNNDQTGAYEQYF.

The J gene is TRBJ2-6, the V gene TRBV4-2; 7 bases are a match to TRBD2. The CDR3 consists of 19 residues. Germline CDR1 reads LGHNA; CDR2 reads YNFKEQ. The V and J ends lost 3 bases and 0 bases, in that order; junction bases with no gene match: 11. The CDR3, as DNA: TGTGCCAGCAGCCAGGACCCTAGCGGATTAAGCTCTGGGGCCAACGTCCTGACTTTC. This encodes CASSQDPSGLSSGANVLTF.

This clone was seen only a few times. This chain joins TRBV7-9 and TRBJ2-5, with 8 positions matching TRBD2. The ends lost 1 base at V and 4 bases at J; junction bases unmatched: 8. Germline CDR1 and CDR2: SEHNR and FQNEAQ (reference sequence). The CDR3 is made up of 16 amino acids. DNA for the CDR3: TGTGCCAGCAGCTTAGGAGTAGCGGGAATAGGAGAGACCCAGTACTTC. Translated, it gives CASSLGVAGIGETQYF.

This clone was seen just once. The rearrangement uses TRBV5-1 and TRBJ1-2; 8 bases are shared with TRBD1. This CDR3 has 15 amino acids. V shed 3 bases and J 7 bases; nucleotides not matched to a gene: 11. CDR1 and CDR2 from the germline V gene are SGHRS and YFSETQ. The CDR3 here is CASSSGTQDRAGYTF. DNA for the CDR3: TGCGCCAGCAGCTCGGGCACCCAGGACAGGGCTGGCTACACCTTC.

The chain uses TRBV7-9 and TRBJ2-3; possibly TRBD2 for D (5 bases). Germline V CDR1 and CDR2: SEHNR, FQNEAQ (reference sequence). Trimming stripped 3 bases from V and 6 bases from J, with 16 bases between. There are 15 residues in the CDR3. The CDR3: CASSFDRGPGDTQYF. In DNA, the CDR3 is TGTGCCAGCAGCTTCGATCGAGGGCCCGGGGATACGCAGTATTTT.

V and J are TRBV2 and TRBJ2-3; a weak D match, TRBD2 (6 bases). There are 15 residues in the CDR3. Germline lookup yields CDR1 SNHLY and CDR2 FYNNEI. The V and J ends lost 3 bases and 6 bases respectively, with 16 bases between them. The CDR3 spells CASSDTTGARDTQYF. DNA of the CDR3: TGTGCCAGCAGTGACACAACGGGAGCTAGGGATACGCAGTATTTT.

This clone is a singleton in its sample. The V call is TRBV2, the J call TRBJ1-2, with a tentative D call TRBD1 (5 bases). Trimming removed 2 bases at V and 4 bases at J, with 11 bases between. Germline CDR1 SNHLY, CDR2 FYNNEI. The CDR3 runs 14 residues. Here the CDR3 DNA reads TGTGCCAGCAGTGAATTACAGGTTAGCTATGGCTACACCTTC. Translating it yields CASSELQVSYGYTF.

As concerns this clone: The sample has other DNA sequences that encode this CDR3 too. The CDR3, as DNA: TGTGCCAGCAGTCTGCAGGGATTGGAGACCCAGTACTTC. Translating gives CASSLQGLETQYF. The chain joins TRBV5-4 to TRBJ2-5; TRBD1 is a possible D gene (5 bases). V was cut by 5 bases and J by 5 bases, with 13 bases left in between. The CDR3 has 13 amino acids. CDR1 and CDR2 (germline): SGHNT, YYREEE (reference sequence).

The chain combines TRBV19 with TRBJ2-1; 7 positions agree with TRBD2. Germline V gene sequence: CDR1 LNHDA, CDR2 SQIVND (reference sequence). The CDR3 has 14 residues. V trimming: 6 bases; J trimming: 3 bases; junction bases outside the gene matches: 5. The CDR3 sequence is CASSSGTNYNEQFF. The CDR3 DNA is TGTGCCAGTAGCTCCGGGACTAACTACAATGAGCAGTTCTTC.

This rearrangement joins TRBV3-1 (or the pseudogene TRBV3-2) to TRBJ1-2, with 9 bases identical to TRBD1. Trimming at V came to 3 bases and at J to 6 bases, leaving 11 bases not matched to a gene. This CDR3 spans 16 amino acids. Germline CDR1 LGHDT, CDR2 YNNKEL (reference sequence). DNA for the CDR3: TGTGCCAGCAGCCACCAACCGGGACAGGGCCGTCATGGCTACACCTTC. Translated, it gives CASSHQPGQGRHGYTF.

The chain recombines TRBV7-2 with TRBJ2-3; unclear D gene. Germline V lookup: CDR1 SGHTA, CDR2 FQGNSA. This CDR3 has 13 residues. Trimming pared 4 bases from V and 5 bases from J, leaving 10 bases between. The CDR3 here is CASSYSPGDTQYF. DNA of the CDR3: TGTGCCAGCAGCTATAGCCCCGGAGATACGCAGTATTTT.

In DNA form, the CDR3 reads TGCGCCAGCAGCTCAGGGACTAGCGGTAACACCGGGGAGCTGTTTTTT. Amino acids: CASSSGTSGNTGELFF. The chain couples TRBV5-1 to TRBJ2-2; 11 bases fit TRBD2. CDR1 SGHRS and CDR2 YFSETQ come from the germline V gene. The CDR3 runs to 16 residues. V dropped 3 bases and J dropped 2; count of bases not matched to a gene: 3.

The chain uses TRBV19 and TRBJ2-1; TRBD2 agrees at 10 bases. The ends lost 5 bases at V and 7 bases at J; junction bases unmatched: 14. CDR1 LNHDA and CDR2 SQIVND come from the germline V gene (reference sequence). This CDR3 has 17 amino acids. The DNA of the CDR3 is TGTGCCAGTAGTCCCGTGTTTTTAGCGGGAGGAGGTAATGAGCAGTTCTTC. Its translation is CASSPVFLAGGGNEQFF.

The chain combines TRBV28 with TRBJ2-3, with 16 positions matching TRBD2. The ends lost 8 bases at V and 2 bases at J; junction bases unmatched: 4. The CDR3 extends over 16 amino acids. Germline loops: CDR1 MDHEN, CDR2 SYDVKM. DNA for the CDR3: TGTGCCAGCGGGGGACTAGCGGGAGGGAACACAGATACGCAGTATTTT. Protein product: CASGGLAGGNTDTQYF.

This clone was counted a single time. This chain uses TRBV5-1 with TRBJ2-4, with 7 positions matching TRBD2. This CDR3 has 15 residues. Looked up from germline, CDR1 is SGHRS and CDR2 is YFSETQ. The V gene end was trimmed by 4 bases and the J gene end by 8 bases; junction bases not matched to a gene: 12. The CDR3 sequence is CASSGTGTGGDIQYF. CDR3 nucleotides: TGCGCCAGCAGCGGCACCGGGACGGGAGGCGACATTCAGTACTTC.

The chain is built from TRBV10-3 and TRBJ2-5; possible D gene TRBD2, 5 bases. This CDR3 contains 15 residues. V was trimmed by 4 bases and J by 4 bases, leaving 16 bases between them. Germline assignment: CDR1 ENHRY and CDR2 SYGVKD. In DNA form, the CDR3 reads TGTGCCATCAGTGCCTCAGGAGGAGATGGAGAGACCCAGTACTTC. Its protein product is CAISASGGDGETQYF.

This chain joins TRBV24-1 and TRBJ2-1, with 8 bases that match TRBD1. Germline lookup yields CDR1 KGHDR and CDR2 SFDVKD. This CDR3 has 16 residues. The ends lost 0 bases at V and 8 bases at J; junction bases unmatched: 8. The CDR3 spells CATSDLRTGSVHEQFF. Here the CDR3 DNA reads TGTGCCACCAGTGATTTGCGGACAGGGTCGGTCCATGAGCAGTTCTTC.